Shown below are 9 T cell receptor beta chains from a single sample sequenced in a study of blood T cell repertoires in COVID-19. Generated by immunoSEQ multiplex PCR, the TCRdb table keeps only in-frame clones and is missing some. The top ten clones hold about 1.8% of a sample with about 90,000 clones, roughly nine tenths of them seen once. Sequenced material: peripheral blood. Receptors were obtained from a human donor with active COVID-19. The donor label of this sample is uncertain.

This clone has only one observation. The chain has TRBV12-3 or TRBV12-4 and TRBJ2-1; D ambiguous. The CDR3 is made up of 10 amino acids. V lost 8 bases, J lost 7 bases, and 6 bases lay in between. DNA for the CDR3: TGTGCCAGCGGCCAGAATGAGCAGTTCTTC. It is translated as CASGQNEQFF.

The chain is built from TRBV5-4 and TRBJ2-5, with TRBD1 matching over 7 bases. Trimming at V came to 3 bases and at J to 1 base, leaving 3 bases not matched to a gene. Germline CDR1 is SGHNT and CDR2 is YYREEE (reference sequence). The CDR3 length is 14 residues. CDR3 DNA: TGTGCCAGCAGCTCGGGACAGTTCCAAGAGACCCAGTACTTC. Its protein product is CASSSGQFQETQYF.

This clone appeared once. J is TRBJ2-2 and V is TRBV5-1, with D tentatively TRBD2 (6 bases). CDR3 length: 15 amino acids. Trimming stripped 7 bases from V and 1 base from J, with 14 bases between. Germline V CDR1 and CDR2: SGHRS, YFSETQ. The CDR3: CASATGTVNTGELFF. CDR3 in DNA: TGCGCCAGCGCAACCGGGACTGTGAACACCGGGGAGCTGTTTTTT.

Note on this clone: Different DNA sequences within this sample yield the same CDR3. V and J are TRBV9 and TRBJ2-5; D perhaps matches TRBD1 (6 bases). The V end lost 0 bases, the J end lost 1 base, and 7 bases lay between the germline ends. The CDR3 covers 14 residues. Germline V gene lookup returns CDR1 SGDLS and CDR2 YYNGEE. The chain's CDR3 is CASSVEGGQETQYF. The CDR3 nucleotides read TGTGCCAGCAGCGTAGAAGGGGGCCAAGAGACCCAGTACTTC.

This clone was seen just once. The J gene is TRBJ2-3, the V gene TRBV6-6; 14 bases are shared with TRBD2. Germline V CDR1 and CDR2: MNHNY, SVGAGI (reference sequence). Germline trimming cut 5 bases from V and 2 bases from J; bases unmatched to any gene: 3. The length of the CDR3 is 16 residues. This CDR3 is CASSRLAGGPTDTQYF. CDR3 coding DNA: TGTGCCAGCAGTCGACTAGCGGGGGGGCCCACAGATACGCAGTATTTT.

V usage is TRBV19 and J usage is TRBJ2-2; 7 nucleotides align to TRBD1. CDR1 LNHDA and CDR2 SQIVND come from the germline V gene (reference sequence). The CDR3 runs to 14 residues. V lost 6 bases and J lost 5; bases outside the gene matches: 6. The CDR3 sequence is CASSVRDRTGELFF. CDR3 in DNA: TGTGCCAGTAGCGTCCGGGACAGAACCGGGGAGCTGTTTTTT. Supplemented by reference TRBV19 and TRBJ2-2, the full variable domain reads DGGITQSPKYLFRKEGQNVTLSCEQNLNHDAMYWYRQDPGQGLRLIYYSQIVNDFQKGDIAEGYSVSREKKESFPLTVTSAQKNPTAFYLCASSVRDRTGELFFGEGSRLTVL.

V is TRBV5-1 and J is TRBJ1-6; 8 nucleotides agree with TRBD1. V lost 4 bases to trimming and J lost 7 bases; unmatched junction nucleotides: 10. This CDR3 is 16 amino acids long. CDR1 is SGHRS, CDR2 YFSETQ, per germline. The CDR3 DNA sequence: TGCGCCAGCAGCCGAGAAGGACAGGGAGTAAATTCACCCCTCCACTTT. Its protein product is CASSREGQGVNSPLHF.

The chain couples TRBV19 to TRBJ2-1; D possibly corresponds to TRBD2 (6 bases). The CDR3 runs to 15 residues. CDR1 and CDR2 from the germline V gene are LNHDA and SQIVND (reference sequence). Trimming took 4 bases from V and 3 from J, leaving 13 bases between them. As DNA, the CDR3 is TGTGCCAGTAGTAGGGGGGTACCCTACTACAATGAGCAGTTCTTC. Translation gives CASSRGVPYYNEQFF.

The gene calls are TRBV24-1 and TRBJ2-3; TRBD2 matches 9 bases. Losses at the gene ends were 4 bases for V and 1 base for J; bases not matched to a gene: 11. The CDR3 is 18 amino acids. Per the germline V gene, CDR1 is KGHDR and CDR2 is SFDVKD. The CDR3 DNA reads as TGTGCCACCAGTGAGAGTCCTAGCGGGGCCCGGGGCACAGATACGCAGTATTTT. It yields the protein CATSESPSGARGTDTQYF.